The sample holds a few counts of the clone carrying this T cell receptor (beta chain). What it binds is not known. The data were obtained in a study of cytomegalovirus exposure and HLA in healthy donors. The PCR had 60 Vbeta and 13 Jbeta primers. Method: immunoSEQ multiplex PCR; TCRdb's copy keeps in-frame clones and lacks some. The sample lists 81,000 or so clones, 70% to 75% occurring once. The CDR3 runs to 15 residues. Looked up from germline, CDR1 is MNHEY and CDR2 is SMNVEV (reference sequence). V was cut by 7 bases and J by 0 bases, with 13 bases left in between. Study-wide results and caveats: Likely technical artifact: a cluster of highly shared sequence variants.

The TCR originated in a man aged 55 to 70 in good health and CMV-seronegative. The chain combines TRBV27 with TRBJ2-1; unclear D gene. The specimen sequenced was PBMCs. The CDR3 protein is CASTLYPLSYNEQFF. CDR3 bases: TGTGCCAGCACCCTTTATCCACTCTCCTACAATGAGCAGTTCTTC.